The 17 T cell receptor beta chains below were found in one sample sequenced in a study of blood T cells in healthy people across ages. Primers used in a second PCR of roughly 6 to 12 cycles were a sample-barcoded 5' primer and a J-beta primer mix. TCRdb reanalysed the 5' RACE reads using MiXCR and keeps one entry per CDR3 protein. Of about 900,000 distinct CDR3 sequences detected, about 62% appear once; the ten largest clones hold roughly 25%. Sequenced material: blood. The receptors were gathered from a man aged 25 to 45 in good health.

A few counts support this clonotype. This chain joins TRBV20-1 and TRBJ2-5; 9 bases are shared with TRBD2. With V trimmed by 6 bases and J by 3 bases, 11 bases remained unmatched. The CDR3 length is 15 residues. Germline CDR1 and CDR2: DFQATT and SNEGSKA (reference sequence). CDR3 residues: CSASGSSGGEETQYF. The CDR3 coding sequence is TGCAGTGCCTCGGGGAGTAGCGGGGGCGAAGAGACCCAGTACTTC.

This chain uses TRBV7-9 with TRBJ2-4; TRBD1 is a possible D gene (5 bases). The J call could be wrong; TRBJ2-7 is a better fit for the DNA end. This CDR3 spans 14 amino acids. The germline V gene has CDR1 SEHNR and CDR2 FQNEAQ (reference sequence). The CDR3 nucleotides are TGTGCCAGCAGCGCTCAGGGAACCACGAACGAGCAGTACTTC. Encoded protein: CASSAQGTTNEQYF.

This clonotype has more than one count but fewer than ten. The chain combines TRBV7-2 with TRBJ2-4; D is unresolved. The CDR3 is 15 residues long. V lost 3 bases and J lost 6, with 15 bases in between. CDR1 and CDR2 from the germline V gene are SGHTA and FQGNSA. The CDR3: CASSLTGPLRNIQYF. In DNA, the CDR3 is TGTGCCAGCAGCTTGACGGGCCCCTTGAGAAACATTCAGTACTTC.

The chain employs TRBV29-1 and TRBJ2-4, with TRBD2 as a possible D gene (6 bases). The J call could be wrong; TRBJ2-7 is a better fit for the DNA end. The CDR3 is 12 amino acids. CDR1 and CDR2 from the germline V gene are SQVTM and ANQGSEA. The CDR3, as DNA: TGCAGCGGAGGGACGGGGGTAGGCGAGCAGTACTTC. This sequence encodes CSGGTGVGEQYF.

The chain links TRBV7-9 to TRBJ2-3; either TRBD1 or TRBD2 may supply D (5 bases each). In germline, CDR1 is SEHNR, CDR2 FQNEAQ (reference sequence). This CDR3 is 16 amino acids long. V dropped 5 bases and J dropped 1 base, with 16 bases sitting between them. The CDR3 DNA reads TGTGCCAGCAGCCCGCCCCTGGGACGGGGCACAGATACGCAGTATTTT. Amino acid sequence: CASSPPLGRGTDTQYF.

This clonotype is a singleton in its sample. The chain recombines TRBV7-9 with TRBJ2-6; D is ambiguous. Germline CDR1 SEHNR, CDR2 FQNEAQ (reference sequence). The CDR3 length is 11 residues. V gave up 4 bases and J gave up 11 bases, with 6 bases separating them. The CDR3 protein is CASSYFDVLTF. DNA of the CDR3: TGTGCCAGCAGCTACTTCGACGTCCTGACTTTC.

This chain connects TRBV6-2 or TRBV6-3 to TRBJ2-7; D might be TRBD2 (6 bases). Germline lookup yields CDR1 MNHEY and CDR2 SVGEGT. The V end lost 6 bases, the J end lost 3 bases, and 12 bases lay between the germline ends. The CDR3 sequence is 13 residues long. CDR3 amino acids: CASSKGGNYEQYF. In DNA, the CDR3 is TGTGCCAGCAGCAAGGGAGGCAACTACGAGCAGTACTTC.

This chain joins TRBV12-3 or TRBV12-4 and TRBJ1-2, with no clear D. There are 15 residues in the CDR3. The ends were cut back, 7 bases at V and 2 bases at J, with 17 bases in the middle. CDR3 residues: CASTPLRWQNYGYTF. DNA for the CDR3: TGTGCCAGCACCCCTTTGCGCTGGCAAAACTATGGCTACACCTTC.

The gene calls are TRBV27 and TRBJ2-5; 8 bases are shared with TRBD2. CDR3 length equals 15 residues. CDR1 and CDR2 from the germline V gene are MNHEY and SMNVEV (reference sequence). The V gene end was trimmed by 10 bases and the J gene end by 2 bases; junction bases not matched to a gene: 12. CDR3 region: CATATSEGLQETQYF. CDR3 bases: TGTGCCACCGCGACTAGCGAGGGATTACAAGAGACCCAGTACTTC.

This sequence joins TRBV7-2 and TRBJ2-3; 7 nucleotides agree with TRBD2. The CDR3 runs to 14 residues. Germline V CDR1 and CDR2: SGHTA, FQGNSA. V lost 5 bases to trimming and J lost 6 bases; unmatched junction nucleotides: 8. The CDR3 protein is CASSPLGGMDTQYF. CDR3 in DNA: TGTGCCAGCAGCCCCCTCGGGGGGATGGATACGCAGTATTTT.

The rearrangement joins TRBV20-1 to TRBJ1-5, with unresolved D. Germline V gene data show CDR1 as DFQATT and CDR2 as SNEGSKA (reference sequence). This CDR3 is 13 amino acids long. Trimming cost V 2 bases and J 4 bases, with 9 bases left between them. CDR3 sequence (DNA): TGCAGTGCTAGATTGGTCGAAAATCAGCCCCAGCATTTT. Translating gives CSARLVENQPQHF.

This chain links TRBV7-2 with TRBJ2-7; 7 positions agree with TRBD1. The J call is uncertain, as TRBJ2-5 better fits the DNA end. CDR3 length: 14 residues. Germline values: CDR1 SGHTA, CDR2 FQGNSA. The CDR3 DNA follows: TGTGCCAGCAGCATATGGGACAGTCAACAGACCCAGTACTTC. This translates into CASSIWDSQQTQYF.

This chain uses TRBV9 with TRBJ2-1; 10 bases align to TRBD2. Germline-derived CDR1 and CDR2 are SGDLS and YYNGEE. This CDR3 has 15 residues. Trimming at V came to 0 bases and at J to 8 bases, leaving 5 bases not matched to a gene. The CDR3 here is CASSVGGLALHEQFF. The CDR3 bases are TGTGCCAGCAGCGTAGGGGGACTAGCGCTGCATGAGCAGTTCTTC.

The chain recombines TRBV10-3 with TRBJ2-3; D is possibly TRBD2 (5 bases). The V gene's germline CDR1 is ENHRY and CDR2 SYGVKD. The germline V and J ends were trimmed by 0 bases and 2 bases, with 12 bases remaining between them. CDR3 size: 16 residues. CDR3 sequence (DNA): TGTGCCATCAGTGAGTCGGAACAGACTATCACAGATACGCAGTATTTT. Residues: CAISESEQTITDTQYF.

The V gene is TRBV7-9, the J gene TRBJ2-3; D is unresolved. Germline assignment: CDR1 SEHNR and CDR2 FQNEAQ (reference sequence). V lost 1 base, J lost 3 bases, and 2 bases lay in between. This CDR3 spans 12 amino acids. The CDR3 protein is CASSLETDTQYF. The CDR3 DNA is TGTGCCAGCAGCTTAGAAACAGATACGCAGTATTTT.

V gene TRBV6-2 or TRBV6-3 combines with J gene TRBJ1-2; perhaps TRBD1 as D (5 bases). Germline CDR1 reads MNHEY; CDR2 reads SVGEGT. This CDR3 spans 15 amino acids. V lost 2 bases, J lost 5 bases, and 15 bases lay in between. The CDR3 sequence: CASSYPGRRGYGYTF. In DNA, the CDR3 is TGTGCCAGCAGTTACCCGGGACGGCGGGGTTATGGCTACACCTTC.

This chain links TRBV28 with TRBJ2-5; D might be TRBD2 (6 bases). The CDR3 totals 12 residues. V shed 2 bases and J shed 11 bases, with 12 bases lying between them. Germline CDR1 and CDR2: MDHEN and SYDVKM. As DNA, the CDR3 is TGTGCCAGCAGTTTAATGGAGGGCGGGCAGTACTTC. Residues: CASSLMEGGQYF.